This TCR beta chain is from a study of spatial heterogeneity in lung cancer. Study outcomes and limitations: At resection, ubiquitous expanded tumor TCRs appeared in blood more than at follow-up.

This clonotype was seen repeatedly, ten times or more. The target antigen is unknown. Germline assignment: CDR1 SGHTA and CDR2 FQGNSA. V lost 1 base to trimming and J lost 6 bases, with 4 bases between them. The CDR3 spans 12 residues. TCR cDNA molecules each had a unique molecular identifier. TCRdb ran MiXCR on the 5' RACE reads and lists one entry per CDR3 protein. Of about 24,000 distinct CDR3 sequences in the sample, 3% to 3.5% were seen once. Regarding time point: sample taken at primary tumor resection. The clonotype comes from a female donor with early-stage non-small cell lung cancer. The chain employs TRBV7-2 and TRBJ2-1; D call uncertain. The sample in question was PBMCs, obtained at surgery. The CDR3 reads CASSLGLNEQFF. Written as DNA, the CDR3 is TGTGCCAGCAGCTTAGGCCTCAATGAGCAGTTCTTC.